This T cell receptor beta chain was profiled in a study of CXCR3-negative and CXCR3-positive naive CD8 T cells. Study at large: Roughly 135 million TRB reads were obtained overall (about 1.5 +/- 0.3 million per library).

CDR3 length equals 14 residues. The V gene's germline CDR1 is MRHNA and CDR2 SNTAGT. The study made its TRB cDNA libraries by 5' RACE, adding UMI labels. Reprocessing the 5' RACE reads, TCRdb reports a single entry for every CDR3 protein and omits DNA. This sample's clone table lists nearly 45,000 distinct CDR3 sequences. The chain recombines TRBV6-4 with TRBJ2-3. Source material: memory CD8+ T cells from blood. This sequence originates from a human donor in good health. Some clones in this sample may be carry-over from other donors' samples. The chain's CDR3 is CASSDSQERDTQYF.